This TCR beta chain comes out of a study of blood T cells in healthy people across ages. Study-wide points: Changes in expanded clonotypes were possibly confounded, as the CMV status of donors was unknown.

V lost 2 bases, J lost 3 bases, and 8 bases lay in between. Germline CDR1 is LGHDT and CDR2 is YNNKEL (reference sequence). CDR3 length equals 14 residues. As concerns this clonotype: Its specificity is not known.

The second PCR ran about 6 to 11 cycles with a sample-barcoded 5' primer and J-beta primers. Each sample provided no less than 2.5 million CDR3-containing paired-end reads. TCRdb ran MiXCR on the 5' RACE reads and lists one entry per CDR3 protein. Of roughly 930,000 distinct CDR3 sequences listed, 45% to 50% are singletons. The study drew donors from healthy Caucasian individuals in Russia aged 6 to 90. Each donor had approximately 10 milliliters of peripheral blood drawn. This chain uses TRBV3-1 with TRBJ2-4; D possibly matches TRBD1 or TRBD2 (5 bases each). Sequences were obtained from blood. The sequence was collected from a man aged 30 to 45 in good health. For the CDR3, the DNA is TGTGCCAGCAGCCAACGGGACGGCAAAAACATTCAGTACTTC. Amino acids: CASSQRDGKNIQYF. The entire variable domain, with the rest obtained from reference TRBV3-1 and TRBJ2-4, is as follows: DTAVSQTPKYLVTQMGNDKSIKCEQNLGHDTMYWYKQDSKKFLKIMFSYNNKELIINETVPNRFSPKSPDKAHLNLHINSLELGDSAVYFCASSQRDGKNIQYFGAGTRLSVL.